This TCR beta chain was sequenced during a study of cytomegalovirus exposure and HLA in healthy donors. Comment on this clone: Its specificity is not known.

PCR primers comprised 60 Vbeta and 13 Jbeta primers. Using immunoSEQ multiplex PCR, the repertoire was profiled, and TCRdb retains in-frame clones only, with some absent. The sample includes approximately 160,000 clones, roughly 80% of them seen just once. The V end lost 0 bases, the J end lost 1 base, and 9 bases lay between the germline ends. The germline V gene encodes CDR1 SGHNT and CDR2 YYREEE (reference sequence). The CDR3 totals 15 residues. Regarding the study as a whole: In a later analysis, a missense DCLRE1C variant was linked to TCR beta V- and J-gene trimming. TRBV6-2, TRBV6-3 and some other V segments were excluded as indistinguishable. Using the classifier, cytomegalovirus status was reportedly diagnosed with high specificity and sensitivity. Generally TCR sequences proved uncommon, though certain public TCRs appeared in numerous donors.

This chain uses TRBV5-4 with TRBJ2-3; D is unresolved. This TCR derives from a boy between 2 and 10 years old in good health and CMV-seronegative. The sample taken for sequencing was PBMCs. The CDR3 region has the DNA TGTGCCAGCAGCTTGGGGCTAGACCGCACAGATACGCAGTATTTT. Translated, it gives CASSLGLDRTDTQYF.